Below are 7 T cell receptor beta chains sequenced from a single sample in a study of cytomegalovirus exposure and HLA in healthy donors. Primers included in the PCR were 60 Vbeta and 13 Jbeta primers. The repertoire was sequenced with immunoSEQ multiplex PCR; TCRdb's copy has only in-frame clones and lacks some. The table includes around 200,000 clones, about four fifths detected once. The sample was PBMCs. These receptors were collected from a woman between 45 and 65 years old in good health and CMV-seronegative.

V gene TRBV5-1 combines with J gene TRBJ1-1; TRBD1 matches at 8 bases. The germline gives CDR1 SGHRS, CDR2 YFSETQ. The J segment lost 0 bases and the V segment lost 5 bases, leaving 9 bases of the junction unmatched. The CDR3 is made up of 16 amino acids. The CDR3 sequence: CASREDRALMNTEAFF. The CDR3 DNA reads TGCGCCAGCAGGGAGGACAGGGCACTTATGAACACTGAAGCTTTCTTT. Using reference TRBV5-1 and TRBJ1-1 for the parts outside the CDR3, the full variable domain is KAGVTQTPRYLIKTRGQQVTLSCSPISGHRSVSWYQQTPGQGLQFLFEYFSETQRNKGNFPGRFSGRQFSNSRSEMNVSTLELGDSALYLCASREDRALMNTEAFFGQGTRLTVV.

The rearrangement uses TRBV7-2 and TRBJ2-2, with a weak D call TRBD2 (6 bases). V was cut by 8 bases and J by 4 bases, with 23 bases left in between. Germline V gene data show CDR1 as SGHTA and CDR2 as FQGNSA. The CDR3 sequence is 17 residues long. The CDR3 nucleotides are TGTGCCAGCCACGAATCAGGACTACCTCGTCTCACCGGGGAGCTGTTTTTT. Amino acid sequence: CASHESGLPRLTGELFF.

This clone was picked up one time. V usage is TRBV28 and J usage is TRBJ2-5; D might be TRBD2 (6 bases). Germline CDR1 is MDHEN and CDR2 is SYDVKM. V was pared by 5 bases and J by 2 bases, with 12 bases between. The CDR3 sequence is 14 residues long. The CDR3 DNA sequence: TGTGCCAGCAGTCCCGGAGGGGTACAAGAGACCCAGTACTTC. Translated, it gives CASSPGGVQETQYF.

This chain uses TRBV11-3 with TRBJ1-1, with D maybe TRBD1 (6 bases). CDR3 length: 13 residues. V lost 3 bases to trimming and J lost 4 bases, with 9 bases between them. Germline-derived CDR1 and CDR2 are SGHNT and YENEEA. As DNA, the CDR3 is TGTGCCAGCAGCTTCTCCAGGGGCACTGAAGCTTTCTTT. It translates to CASSFSRGTEAFF.

The sample holds one count of this clone. The chain has TRBV7-9 and TRBJ2-3, with D maybe TRBD1 (5 bases). Trimming cost V 1 base and J 5 bases, with 13 bases left between them. The V gene's germline CDR1 is SEHNR and CDR2 FQNEAQ (reference sequence). The CDR3 spans 15 residues. DNA for the CDR3: TGTGCCAGCAGCTTAGTTCAGGGAAGGGGAGATACGCAGTATTTT. It specifies CASSLVQGRGDTQYF.

V is TRBV28 and J is TRBJ2-2; TRBD1 is a possible D gene (6 bases). Per germline, CDR1 MDHEN and CDR2 SYDVKM. This CDR3 region has 15 residues. The V end lost 8 bases, the J end lost 1 base, and 14 bases lay between the germline ends. For the CDR3, the DNA is TGTGCCAGCGGCTGGACAGAGAAGAACACCGGGGAGCTGTTTTTT. It is translated as CASGWTEKNTGELFF.

The chain uses TRBV7-7 and TRBJ2-3, with D perhaps matching TRBD2 (6 bases). V shed 5 bases and J shed 0 bases, with 12 bases lying between them. Germline V gene sequence: CDR1 SSHAT, CDR2 FNYEAQ (reference sequence). The CDR3 contains 15 residues. CDR3 amino acids: CASSLTGTSTDTQYF. In DNA form, the CDR3 reads TGTGCCAGCAGCCTGACCGGGACTAGCACAGATACGCAGTATTTT. Using reference TRBV7-7 and TRBJ2-3 for the parts outside the CDR3, the full variable domain is GAGVSQSPRYKVTKRGQDVTLRCDPISSHATLYWYQQALGQGPEFLTYFNYEAQPDKSGLPSDRFSAERPEGSISTLTIQRTEQRDSAMYRCASSLTGTSTDTQYFGPGTRLTVL.